The 8 T cell receptor beta chains below were found in one sample sequenced in a study of blood T cell repertoires in COVID-19. Using immunoSEQ multiplex PCR, the repertoire was profiled, and TCRdb retains in-frame clones only, with some absent. The profile shows 150,000 to 250,000 clones, 80% to 85% of them singletons. Material for sequencing was PBMCs or T cells enriched from blood (not recorded which). All receptors derive from a man in his forties or fifties who had recovered from COVID-19.

The gene calls are TRBV18 and TRBJ1-4, with TRBD1 matching over 7 bases. The length of the CDR3 is 16 residues. V shed 6 bases, J shed 3 bases, and the junction held 10 bases outside the gene matches. Looked up from germline, CDR1 is KGHSH and CDR2 is LQKENI. CDR3 residues: CASSPSLGTANEKLFF. CDR3 DNA sequence: TGTGCCAGCTCCCCCAGTTTGGGGACAGCTAATGAAAAACTGTTTTTT. Full variable domain (outside the CDR3, taken from reference TRBV18 and TRBJ1-4): NAGVMQNPRHLVRRRGQEARLRCSPMKGHSHVYWYRQLPEEGLKFMVYLQKENIIDESGMPKERFSAEFPKEGPSILRIQQVVRGDSAAYFCASSPSLGTANEKLFFGSGTQLSVL.

V is TRBV15 and J is TRBJ1-3, with D possibly matching TRBD1 (5 bases). The CDR3 contains 17 residues. In germline, CDR1 is LNHNV, CDR2 YYDKDF (reference sequence). Trimming took off 3 bases at V and 0 bases at J, with 15 bases between the two ends. The CDR3 nucleotides read TGTGCCACCAGCAGGGATTACGGGACTACCTCTGGAAACACCATATATTTT. Protein: CATSRDYGTTSGNTIYF.

The rearrangement uses TRBV7-9 and TRBJ2-7; 7 bases are a match to TRBD2. Germline V gene lookup returns CDR1 SEHNR and CDR2 FQNEAQ (reference sequence). With 7 bases clipped from V and 7 bases from J, the junction kept 4 bases outside the gene matches. The CDR3 covers 11 residues. The CDR3 bases are TGTGCCAGCACCTCGGGGGGTGAGCAGTACTTC. This encodes CASTSGGEQYF.

CDR3 amino acids: CASRLQGLYGYTF. CDR3 nucleotides: TGTGCCAGCAGACTCCAGGGGCTCTATGGCTACACCTTC. The gene calls are TRBV6-5 and TRBJ1-2, with D perhaps TRBD1 (6 bases). The CDR3 extends over 13 amino acids. V lost 6 bases, J lost 4 bases, and 12 bases lay in between. Germline CDR1 MNHEY, CDR2 SVGAGI.

This rearrangement joins TRBV9 to TRBJ2-1; D is possibly TRBD1 (6 bases). CDR1 and CDR2 (germline): SGDLS, YYNGEE. Trimming stripped 2 bases from V and 4 bases from J, with 10 bases between. This CDR3 is built from 14 residues. The CDR3 loop is CASSVRDTYNEQFF. DNA of the CDR3: TGTGCCAGCAGCGTCCGGGACACATACAATGAGCAGTTCTTC.

The genes are TRBV30 and TRBJ2-2; 8 positions match TRBD1. The CDR3 sequence is 15 residues long. V lost 3 bases to trimming and J lost 4 bases; unmatched junction nucleotides: 7. From germline, CDR1 is GTSNPN and CDR2 SVGIG (reference sequence). The DNA for the CDR3 is TGTGCCTGGAGGGGGAATACAGGGGGCACCGGGGAGCTGTTTTTT. Its protein is CAWRGNTGGTGELFF.

This rearrangement joins TRBV2 to TRBJ1-2; maybe TRBD1 (6 bases). CDR1 and CDR2 (germline): SNHLY, FYNNEI. The CDR3 consists of 12 residues. Trimming removed 7 bases from V and 1 base from J, with 7 bases in between. CDR3 in amino acids: CASMDSNYGYTF. The CDR3 nucleotides are TGTGCCAGCATGGACAGTAACTATGGCTACACCTTC.

The chain has TRBV1 and TRBJ2-3; the D segment call TRBD2 is taken from the table without a DNA check. TRBV1 is an annotated pseudogene. This CDR3 is built from 15 residues. CDR3 DNA: TGCACCAGCAGCCAAAACCCACGGTGGACAGATACGCAGTATTTT. Its protein product is CTSSQNPRWTDTQYF.